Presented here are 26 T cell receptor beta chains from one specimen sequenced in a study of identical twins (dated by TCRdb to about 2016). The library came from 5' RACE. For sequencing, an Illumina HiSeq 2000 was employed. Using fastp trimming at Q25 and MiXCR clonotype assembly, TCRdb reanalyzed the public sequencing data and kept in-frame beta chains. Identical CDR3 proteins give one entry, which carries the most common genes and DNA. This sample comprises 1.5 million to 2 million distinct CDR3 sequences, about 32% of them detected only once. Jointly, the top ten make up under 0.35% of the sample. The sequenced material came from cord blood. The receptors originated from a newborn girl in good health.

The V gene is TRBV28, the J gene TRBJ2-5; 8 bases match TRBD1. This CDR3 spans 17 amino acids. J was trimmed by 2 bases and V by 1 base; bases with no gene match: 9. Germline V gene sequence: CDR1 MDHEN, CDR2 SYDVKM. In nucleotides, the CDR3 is TGTGCCAGCAGTTTATCGGGACAGGATTCTCTGCAAGAGACCCAGTACTTC. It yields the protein CASSLSGQDSLQETQYF.

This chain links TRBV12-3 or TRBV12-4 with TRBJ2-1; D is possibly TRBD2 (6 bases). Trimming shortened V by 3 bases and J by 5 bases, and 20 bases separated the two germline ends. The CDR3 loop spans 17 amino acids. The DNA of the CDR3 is TGTGCCAGCAGTTTCCGTAAGGGCCGGGGGATCGACAATGAGCAGTTCTTC. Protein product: CASSFRKGRGIDNEQFF.

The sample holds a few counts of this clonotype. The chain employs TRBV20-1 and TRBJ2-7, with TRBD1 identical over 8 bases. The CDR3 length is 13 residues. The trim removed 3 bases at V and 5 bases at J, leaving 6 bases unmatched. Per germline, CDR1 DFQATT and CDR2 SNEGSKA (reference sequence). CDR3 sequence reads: CSASRQGIHEQYF. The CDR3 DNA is TGCAGTGCTAGCCGACAGGGGATCCACGAGCAGTACTTC.

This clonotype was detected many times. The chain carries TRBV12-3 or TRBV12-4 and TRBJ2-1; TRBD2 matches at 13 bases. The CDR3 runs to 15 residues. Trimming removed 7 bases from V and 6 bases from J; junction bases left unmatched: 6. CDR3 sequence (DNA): TGTGCCAGCACCCGGGGACTAGCGGGACTCAATGAGCAGTTCTTC. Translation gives CASTRGLAGLNEQFF.

DNA for the CDR3: TGTGCCAGCAGCTTTGGGTGGGGTGAAAAACTGTTTTTT. This translates into CASSFGWGEKLFF. The chain has TRBV7-2 and TRBJ1-4, with D unclear. Germline V gene lookup returns CDR1 SGHTA and CDR2 FQGNSA. The CDR3 spans 13 residues. Trimming took 3 bases from V and 7 from J, leaving 9 bases between them. Based on the CDR3 plus reference TRBV7-2 and TRBJ1-4, the full variable domain is GAGVSQSPSNKVTEKGKDVELRCDPISGHTALYWYRQSLGQGLEFLIYFQGNSAPDKSGLPSDRFSAERTGGSVSTLTIQRTQQEDSAVYLCASSFGWGEKLFFGSGTQLSVL.

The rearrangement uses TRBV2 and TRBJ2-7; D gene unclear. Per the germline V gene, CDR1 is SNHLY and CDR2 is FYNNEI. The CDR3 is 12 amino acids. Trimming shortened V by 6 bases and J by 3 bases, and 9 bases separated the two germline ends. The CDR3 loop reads CASRPTLYEQYF. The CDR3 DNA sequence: TGTGCCAGCAGACCCACGCTCTACGAGCAGTACTTC.

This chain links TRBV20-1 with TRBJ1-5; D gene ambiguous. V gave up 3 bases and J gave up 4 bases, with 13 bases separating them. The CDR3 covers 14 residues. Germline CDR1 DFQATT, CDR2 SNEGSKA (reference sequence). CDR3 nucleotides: TGCAGTGCTAGTTCAGCCGGGAGTAATCAGCCCCAGCATTTT. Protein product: CSASSAGSNQPQHF.

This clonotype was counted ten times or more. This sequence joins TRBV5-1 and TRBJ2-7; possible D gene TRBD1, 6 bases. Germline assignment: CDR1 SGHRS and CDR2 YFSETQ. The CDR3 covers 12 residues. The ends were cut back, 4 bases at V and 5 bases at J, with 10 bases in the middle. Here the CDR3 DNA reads TGCGCCAGCAGCGTAAACAGGGACGAGCAGTACTTC. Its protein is CASSVNRDEQYF.

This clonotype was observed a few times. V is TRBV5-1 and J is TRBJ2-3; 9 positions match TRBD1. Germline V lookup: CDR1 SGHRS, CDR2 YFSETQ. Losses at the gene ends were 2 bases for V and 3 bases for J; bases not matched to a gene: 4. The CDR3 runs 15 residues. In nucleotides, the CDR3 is TGCGCCAGCAGCTTAACAGGGGGCGAGACAGATACGCAGTATTTT. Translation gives CASSLTGGETDTQYF.

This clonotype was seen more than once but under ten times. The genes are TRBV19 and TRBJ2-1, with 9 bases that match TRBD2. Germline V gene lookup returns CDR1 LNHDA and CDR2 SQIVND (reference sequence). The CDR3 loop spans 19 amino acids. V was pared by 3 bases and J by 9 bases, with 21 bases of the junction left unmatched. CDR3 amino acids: CASSIGLARGKRGKVEQFF. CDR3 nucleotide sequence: TGTGCCAGTAGTATTGGACTAGCGAGAGGAAAAAGGGGGAAGGTTGAGCAGTTCTTC.

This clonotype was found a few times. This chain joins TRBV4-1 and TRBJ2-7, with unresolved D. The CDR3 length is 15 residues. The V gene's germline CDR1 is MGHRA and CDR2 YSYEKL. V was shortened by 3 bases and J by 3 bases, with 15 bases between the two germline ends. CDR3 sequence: CASSHPGKGIYEQYF. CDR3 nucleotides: TGCGCCAGCAGCCACCCCGGAAAAGGGATCTACGAGCAGTACTTC.

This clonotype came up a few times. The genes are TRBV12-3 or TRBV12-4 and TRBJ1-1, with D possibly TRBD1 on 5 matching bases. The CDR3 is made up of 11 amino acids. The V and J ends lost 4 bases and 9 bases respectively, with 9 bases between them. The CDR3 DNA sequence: TGTGCCAGCAGTTCAAAGGGACAAGCTTTCTTT. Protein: CASSSKGQAFF.

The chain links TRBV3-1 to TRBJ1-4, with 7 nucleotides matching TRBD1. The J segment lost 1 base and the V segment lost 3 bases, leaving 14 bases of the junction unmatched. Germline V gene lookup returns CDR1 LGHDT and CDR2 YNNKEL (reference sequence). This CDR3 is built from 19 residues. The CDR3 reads CASSQPFARGRGTNEKLFF. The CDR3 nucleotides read TGTGCCAGCAGCCAGCCTTTTGCCAGGGGGAGGGGAACTAATGAAAAACTGTTTTTT.

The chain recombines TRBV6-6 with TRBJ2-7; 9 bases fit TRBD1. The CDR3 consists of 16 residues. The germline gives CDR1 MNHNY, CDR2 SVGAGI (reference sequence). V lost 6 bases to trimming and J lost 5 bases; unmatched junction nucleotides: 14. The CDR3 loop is CASSGNRGHYVDEQYF. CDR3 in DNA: TGTGCCAGCAGCGGCAACAGGGGGCATTATGTGGACGAGCAGTACTTC.

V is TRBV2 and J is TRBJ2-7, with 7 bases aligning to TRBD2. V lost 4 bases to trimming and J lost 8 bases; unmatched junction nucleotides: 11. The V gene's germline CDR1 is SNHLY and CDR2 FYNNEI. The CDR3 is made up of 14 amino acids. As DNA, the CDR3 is TGTGCCAGCAGTGGTGGGAGGGAAGGTCGAAAGCAGTACTTC. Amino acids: CASSGGREGRKQYF.

The CDR3 DNA follows: TGTGCCAGCAGCCACGGGCGGGGCGACACCGGGGAGCTGTTTTTT. Translating gives CASSHGRGDTGELFF. This chain uses TRBV3-1 with TRBJ2-2; possibly TRBD2 for D (6 bases). The CDR3 contains 15 residues. The V gene's germline CDR1 is LGHDT and CDR2 YNNKEL (reference sequence). V gave up 3 bases and J gave up 3 bases, with 11 bases separating them.

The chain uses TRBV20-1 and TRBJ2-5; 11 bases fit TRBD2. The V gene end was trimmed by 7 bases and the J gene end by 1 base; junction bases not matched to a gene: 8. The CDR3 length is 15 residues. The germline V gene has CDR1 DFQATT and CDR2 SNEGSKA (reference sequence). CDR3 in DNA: TGCAGTGTGGCGGGGACTAGCGGAATCCAAGAGACCCAGTACTTC. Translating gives CSVAGTSGIQETQYF.

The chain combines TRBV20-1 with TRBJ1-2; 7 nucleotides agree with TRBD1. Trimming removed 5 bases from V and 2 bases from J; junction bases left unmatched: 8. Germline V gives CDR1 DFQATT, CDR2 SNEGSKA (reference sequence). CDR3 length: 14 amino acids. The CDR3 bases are TGCAGTGCTTACAGGGGTGGGCTAAACTATGGCTACACCTTC. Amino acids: CSAYRGGLNYGYTF.

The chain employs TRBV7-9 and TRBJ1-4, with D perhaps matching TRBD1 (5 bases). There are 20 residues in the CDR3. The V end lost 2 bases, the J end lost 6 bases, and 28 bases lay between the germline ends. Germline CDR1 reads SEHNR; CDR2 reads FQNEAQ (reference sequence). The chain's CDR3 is CASSLTLRGSFPGPDEKLFF. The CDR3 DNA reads TGTGCCAGCAGCTTAACCTTGAGGGGATCGTTCCCAGGCCCTGATGAAAAACTGTTTTTT.

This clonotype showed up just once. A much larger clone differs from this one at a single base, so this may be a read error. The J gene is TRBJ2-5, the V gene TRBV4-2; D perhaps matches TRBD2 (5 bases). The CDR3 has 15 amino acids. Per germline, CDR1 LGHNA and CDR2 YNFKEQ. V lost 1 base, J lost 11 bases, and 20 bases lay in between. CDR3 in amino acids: CASSQVALENNEQYF. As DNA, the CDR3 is TGTGCCAGCAGCCAAGTCGCACTAGAAAACAATGAGCAGTACTTC.

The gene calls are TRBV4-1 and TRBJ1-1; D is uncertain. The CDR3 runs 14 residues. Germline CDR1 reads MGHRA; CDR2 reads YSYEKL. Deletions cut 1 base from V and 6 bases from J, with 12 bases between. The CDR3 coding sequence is TGCGCCAGCAGCCAAGGAACGTCGGGCTCTGAAGCTTTCTTT. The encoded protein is CASSQGTSGSEAFF.

In DNA, the CDR3 is TGTGCCAGCAGCTTTTCAGCTAGCGACCAAGAGACCCAGTACTTC. This sequence encodes CASSFSASDQETQYF. V usage is TRBV7-2 and J usage is TRBJ2-5, with D possibly being TRBD2 (6 bases). Germline V gives CDR1 SGHTA, CDR2 FQGNSA. The V gene lost 3 bases and the J gene lost 0 bases, with 11 bases spanning the gap. The CDR3 contains 15 residues.

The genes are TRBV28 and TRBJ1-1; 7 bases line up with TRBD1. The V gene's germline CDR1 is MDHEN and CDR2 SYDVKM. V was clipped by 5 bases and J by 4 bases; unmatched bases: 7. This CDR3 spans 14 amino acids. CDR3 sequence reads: CASSNRGGFTEAFF. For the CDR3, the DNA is TGTGCCAGCAGTAACAGGGGAGGGTTCACTGAAGCTTTCTTT.

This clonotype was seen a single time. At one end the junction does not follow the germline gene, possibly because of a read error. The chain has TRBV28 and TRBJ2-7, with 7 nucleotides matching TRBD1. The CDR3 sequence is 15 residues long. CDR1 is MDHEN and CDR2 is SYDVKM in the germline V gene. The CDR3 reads CASSPPGTVNYVQYF. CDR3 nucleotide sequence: TGTGCCAGCAGCCCCCCTGGGACAGTTAACTACGTGCAGTACTTC.

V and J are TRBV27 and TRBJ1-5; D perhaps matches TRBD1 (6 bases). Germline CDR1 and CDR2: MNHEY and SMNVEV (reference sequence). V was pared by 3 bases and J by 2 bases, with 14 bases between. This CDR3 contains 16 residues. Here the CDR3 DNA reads TGTGCCAGCAGTTTTTGGGGGGGCCGTGGCAATCAGCCCCAGCATTTT. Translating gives CASSFWGGRGNQPQHF.

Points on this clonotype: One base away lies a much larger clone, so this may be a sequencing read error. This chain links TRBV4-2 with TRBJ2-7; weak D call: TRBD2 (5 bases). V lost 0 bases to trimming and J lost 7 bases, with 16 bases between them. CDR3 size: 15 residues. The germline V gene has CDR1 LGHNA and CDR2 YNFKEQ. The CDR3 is CASSQDLLARNEQYF. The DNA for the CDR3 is TGTGCCAGCAGCCAAGATCTCCTAGCTAGGAATGAGCAGTACTTC.